The T cell receptor (beta chain) described here comes from a study of cytomegalovirus exposure and HLA in healthy donors. Study conclusions and caveats: Later on, analysis showed that most CMV-associated TCR beta chains appeared to be HLA-restricted.

The CDR3 has 14 amino acids. With 2 bases removed from V and 4 bases from J, the gap between germline ends came to 11 bases. Germline CDR1 MNHNY, CDR2 SVGAGI (reference sequence). The PCR had 60 Vbeta and 13 Jbeta primers. Profiling relied on immunoSEQ multiplex PCR, and the TCRdb table lists in-frame clones only, not all of them. The profile shows under 150,000 clones, roughly 80% of them singletons. Notes on this clone: Its specificity is not known.

The sequence derives from a woman aged 40 to 50 in good health and CMV-seropositive. Sequencing was carried out using PBMCs. The chain combines TRBV6-6 with TRBJ1-2; unclear D gene. CDR3 in amino acids: CASSYRLLAYGYTF. The CDR3 DNA reads TGTGCCAGCAGTTACCGCCTCCTGGCCTATGGCTACACCTTC.